The 2 T cell receptor beta chains below all came from one sample that was sequenced in a study of blood T cells in healthy people across ages. A second PCR of about 7 to 12 cycles used a sample-barcoded 5' primer and a J-beta primer mix. TCRdb analysed the 5' RACE reads with MiXCR anew, one entry per CDR3 protein. The repertoire includes 1.5 million to 2 million distinct CDR3 sequences, around 50% of them detected once, and over 2% sits in the top ten. Input material: blood. Every receptor here comes from a woman aged 35 to 49 in good health.

The chain recombines TRBV12-3 or TRBV12-4 with TRBJ2-7; 12 bases match TRBD2. The CDR3 consists of 15 residues. V lost 6 bases and J lost 7; bases outside the gene matches: 10. The DNA of the CDR3 is TGTGCCAGCAGGATACTAGCGGGGGGATACAATGAGCAGTACTTC. This translates into CASRILAGGYNEQYF.

The V call is TRBV20-1, the J call TRBJ2-3, with TRBD2 matching over 11 bases. CDR1 DFQATT and CDR2 SNEGSKA come from the germline V gene (reference sequence). Trimming cost V 2 bases and J 3 bases; bases outside gene matches: 10. The length of the CDR3 is 17 residues. For the CDR3, the DNA is TGCAGTGCTAGACCCAGACTGACTAGCGGGGTGACAGATACGCAGTATTTT. Translating gives CSARPRLTSGVTDTQYF.